This TCR beta chain was captured in a study of blood T cells in healthy people across ages. The CDR3 runs to 15 residues. This clonotype was picked up a small number of times. Through a sample-barcoded 5' primer and a J-beta primer mix, a second PCR was run for roughly 6 to 12 cycles. TCRdb re-called the 5' RACE reads with MiXCR, one entry per CDR3 protein. Of hundreds of thousands of distinct CDR3 sequences listed, 27% are singletons. The sample was also linked to a second study, of T cells of mothers and their children.

The sequencing sample was made of blood. The TCR originated in a boy younger than 10 in good health. This sequence joins TRBV21-1 and TRBJ2-4; the D call TRBD2 from the table was never checked on the DNA. TRBV21-1 is labeled a pseudogene. CDR3 loop: CASSTSGRAKNIQYF. The CDR3 DNA follows: TGTGCCAGCAGCACTAGCGGGAGGGCCAAAAACATTCAGTACTTC.